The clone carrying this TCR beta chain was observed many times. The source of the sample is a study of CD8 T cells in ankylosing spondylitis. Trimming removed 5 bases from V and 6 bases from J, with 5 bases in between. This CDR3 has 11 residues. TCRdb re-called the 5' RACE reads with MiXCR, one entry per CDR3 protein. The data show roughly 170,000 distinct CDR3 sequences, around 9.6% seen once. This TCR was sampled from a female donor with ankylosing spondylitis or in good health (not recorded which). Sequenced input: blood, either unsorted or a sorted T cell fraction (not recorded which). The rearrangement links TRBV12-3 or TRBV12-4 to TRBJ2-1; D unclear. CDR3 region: CASSRSNEQFF. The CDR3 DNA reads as TGTGCCAGCAGTAGGAGCAATGAGCAGTTCTTC.